Listed below are T cell receptor beta chains from one sample, sequenced in a study of blood T cell repertoires in COVID-19. TCRdb's copy holds only in-frame clones and misses some; the assay was immunoSEQ multiplex PCR. Here the sample spans roughly 68,000 clones, around 90% being singletons. The sequencing sample was made of peripheral blood. These receptors came from a woman between 45 and 60 years old with COVID-19, enrolled during active disease. Each CDR3 is given with its conserved first and last residue. The D gene is left open where the match is weak. A clone size is listed for some rows: how often the clone was seen (once, few, many), or a class if it is expanded.

J	D	V	size	DNA	CDR3
TRBJ1-2	-	TRBV4-1	-	TGCGCCAGCAGCCAAGGGGCGGCAGGGATCTATGGCTACACCTTC	CASSQGAAGIYGYTF
TRBJ2-7	TRBD1	TRBV7-3	-	TGTGCCAGCAGCATAAACCCGGGACAGGCCTACGAGCAGTACTTC	CASSINPGQAYEQYF
TRBJ1-5	TRBD1	TRBV7-2	-	TGTGCCAGCAGCTTAGCGGGACAGGGGACCCAGCCCCAGCATTTT	CASSLAGQGTQPQHF
TRBJ2-7	-	TRBV11-2	-	TGTGCCAGCAGCCGGGACTCCCACCCCCACGAGCAGTACTTC	CASSRDSHPHEQYF
TRBJ2-1	TRBD2	TRBV19	-	TGTGCCAGCGGGAGGTCCTACAATGAGCAGTTCTTC	CASGRSYNEQFF
TRBJ2-5	TRBD1	TRBV5-6	-	TGTGCCAGCAGCCGCCCCGGGACAGCGGTCGAAGAGACCCAGTACTTC	CASSRPGTAVEETQYF
TRBJ2-5	TRBD2	TRBV3-1/TRBV3-2	-	TGTGCCAGCAGCCAAAATCCACTAGCGGGACAAGAGACCCAGTACTTC	CASSQNPLAGQETQYF
TRBJ2-6	-	TRBV5-1	-	TGCGCCAGCAGCTTGTCGGTGGCCAACGTCCTGACTTTC	CASSLSVANVLTF
TRBJ1-2	-	TRBV2	-	TGTGCCAGCAGGAACGGAGGGAGGGGCTATGGCTACACCTTC	CASRNGGRGYGYTF
TRBJ2-7	TRBD1	TRBV4-1	-	TGCGCCAGCAGCCCCACTACAGGGACAGCGTCCTACGAGCAGTACTTC	CASSPTTGTASYEQYF
TRBJ1-6	-	TRBV6-5	-	TGTGCCAGCAGTTACGCAGGGAATTCACCCCTCCACTTT	CASSYAGNSPLHF
TRBJ2-3	TRBD2	TRBV2	-	TGTGCCAGCAGTAAACTAGGCGGGAGTACAGATACGCAGTATTTT	CASSKLGGSTDTQYF
TRBJ1-5	TRBD1	TRBV4-2	-	TGTGCCAGCAGCCAAGGAAGTTCCGAGACAGGGAATCAGCCCCAGCATTTT	CASSQGSSETGNQPQHF
TRBJ1-5	TRBD1	TRBV2	few	TGTGCCAGCGAGGGACAGGGAGGGGCCCAGCATTTT	CASEGQGGAQHF
TRBJ1-1	-	TRBV11-2	-	TGTGCCAGCACCGTCGGGACACTTGAAGCTTTCTTT	CASTVGTLEAFF
TRBJ1-1	-	TRBV4-2	-	TGTGCCAGCAGCCAAGATGCGCGGGGGTTAATTACTGAAGCTTTCTTT	CASSQDARGLITEAFF
TRBJ2-5	-	TRBV7-9	-	TGTGCCAGCAGCTTATGGAACGGGATGCGGGAGACCCAGTACTTC	CASSLWNGMRETQYF
TRBJ2-1	-	TRBV4-1	-	TGCGCCAGCAGCCAACTTCTAGTCAATGAGCAGTTCTTC	CASSQLLVNEQFF
TRBJ2-7	-	TRBV5-8	once	TGTGCCAGCAGCCCCAACCGGGGGGCGGAATTCTACGAGCAGTACTTC	CASSPNRGAEFYEQYF
TRBJ2-5	TRBD1	TRBV7-2	-	TGTGCCAGCAGCTTATTAGGGACAGGGGAAGAGACCCAGTACTTC	CASSLLGTGEETQYF
TRBJ2-5	-	TRBV11-2	-	TGTGCCAGCAGCTTAGATATACTGTACCAAGAGACCCAGTACTTC	CASSLDILYQETQYF
TRBJ2-7	-	TRBV5-6	once	TGTGCCAGCAGCTTCTACGCCTCCTCGCGGGACGAGCAGTACTTC	CASSFYASSRDEQYF
TRBJ2-7	-	TRBV27	-	TGTGCCAGCAGTCGCCCCGGGACTGACGAGCAGTACTTC	CASSRPGTDEQYF
TRBJ2-3	TRBD2	TRBV6-5	once	TGTGCCAGCGAAGGACTAGCGGGCCTGACAGATACGCAGTATTTT	CASEGLAGLTDTQYF
TRBJ2-3	-	TRBV18	-	TGTGCCAGCTCCCCCTCAGCAGATACGCAGTATTTT	CASSPSADTQYF
TRBJ2-5	TRBD2	TRBV7-8	-	TGTGCCAGCAGCACAAGACTAGCGGGATTAGAGACCCAGTACTTC	CASSTRLAGLETQYF
TRBJ2-2	-	TRBV5-4	-	TGTGCCAGCAGCCCACGACAAGACGGGGAGCTGTTTTTT	CASSPRQDGELFF
TRBJ2-5	-	TRBV5-1	-	TGCGCCAGCAGCTTCGACTCCCTAGTCGAGACCCAGTACTTC	CASSFDSLVETQYF
TRBJ2-1	TRBD2	TRBV19	-	TGTGCCAGTAGAGGACTAGCGGGAGAAACGGGCGATGAGCAGTTCTTC	CASRGLAGETGDEQFF
TRBJ2-1	-	TRBV19	-	TGTGCCTCCGCCACTAGCCTAACCTACAATGAGCAGTTCTTC	CASATSLTYNEQFF
TRBJ1-4	-	TRBV19	-	TGTGCCAGTAGTCGACAACACCGGGAAAGTGGGGAAAAACTGTTTTTT	CASSRQHRESGEKLFF
TRBJ1-2	TRBD1	TRBV6-5	-	TGTGCCAGCAGACCTTTAGGGGGCCAAGGCTACACCTTC	CASRPLGGQGYTF
TRBJ2-1	-	TRBV29-1	-	TGCAGCGTTGATAGATCGAACAATGAGCAGTTCTTC	CSVDRSNNEQFF
TRBJ1-2	-	TRBV4-1	-	TGCGCCAGCAGCCCAGAATGGGACTACGGGCGGGGCTACACCTTC	CASSPEWDYGRGYTF
TRBJ1-3	-	TRBV11-3	-	TGTGCCAGCAGCTTAACATTTGGAAACACCATATATTTT	CASSLTFGNTIYF
TRBJ1-5	-	TRBV6-5	-	TGTGCCAGCAAGAGGACAGCCCCTTACAATCAGCCCCAGCATTTT	CASKRTAPYNQPQHF
TRBJ2-7	TRBD2	TRBV9	-	TGTGCCAGCAGCGCCAGCGGGAGTCAGGACGAGCAGTACTTC	CASSASGSQDEQYF
TRBJ2-2	-	TRBV29-1	-	TGCAGCGTTGTATTAGGACAGTCACTCACCGGGGAGCTGTTTTTT	CSVVLGQSLTGELFF
TRBJ2-7	TRBD1	TRBV28	-	TGTGCCAGCAGTTTATCCGACAGGGGACTCTTATACGAGCAGTACTTC	CASSLSDRGLLYEQYF
TRBJ2-2	TRBD2	TRBV11-3	-	TGTGCCAGCAGCCCCAGCGGGAGGCCCGGGGAGCTGTTTTTT	CASSPSGRPGELFF
TRBJ1-5	TRBD1	TRBV9	-	TGTGCCAGCAGCGCGGGACAGGGGGCAAGACAGCCCCAGCATTTT	CASSAGQGARQPQHF
TRBJ2-3	-	TRBV1	-	TGCACCCGCAGGTTTAGCGGGGGGGCTGGCACAGATACGCAGTATTTT	CTRRFSGGAGTDTQYF
TRBJ2-7	TRBD1	TRBV24-1	-	TGTGCCACCAGTGGTTCCGGGACAGGGGGGGAGCAGTACTTC	CATSGSGTGGEQYF
TRBJ2-3	TRBD2	TRBV11-2	-	TGTGCCAGCAGCCGACGACTAGCGGGAGGCGATACGCAGTATTTT	CASSRRLAGGDTQYF
TRBJ2-6	TRBD1	TRBV7-9	-	TGTGCCAGCAGCCGGGACAGCACTGGGGCCAACGTCCTGACTTTC	CASSRDSTGANVLTF
TRBJ1-1	-	TRBV5-1	-	TGCGCCAGCAGCTTAGGGACAAAGGGTGAAGCTTTCTTT	CASSLGTKGEAFF
TRBJ1-2	-	TRBV20-1	-	TGCAGTGCTACTCCGGGTCCTCGCTACACCTTC	CSATPGPRYTF
TRBJ1-1	-	TRBV20-1	-	TGCAGAGGGCTTTCAGGGACTGAAGCTTTCTTT	CRGLSGTEAFF
TRBJ2-3	TRBD1	TRBV25-1	-	TGTGCCAGCAGTCCCCGGACAGGGGCGGCAGATACGCAGTATTTT	CASSPRTGAADTQYF
TRBJ2-1	TRBD1	TRBV6-5	-	TGTGCCAGCACCCCCAGGGGGTCCTACAATGAGCAGTTCTTC	CASTPRGSYNEQFF
TRBJ1-5	-	TRBV29-1	-	TGCAGCGTTGAAAGAGGGCCGGAAAATCAGCCCCAGCATTTT	CSVERGPENQPQHF
TRBJ1-2	TRBD1	TRBV6-5	once	TGTGCCAGCAGCCAACCGGGACAGGGCTACTATGGCTACACCTTC	CASSQPGQGYYGYTF
TRBJ2-3	-	TRBV7-3	-	TGTGCCAGCAGCTTAACGGGAGCCAGCACAGATACGCAGTATTTT	CASSLTGASTDTQYF
TRBJ2-1	-	TRBV3-1/TRBV3-2	-	TGTGCCAGCAGCCAAGATCCCACTAGCACGTTCTTC	CASSQDPTSTFF
TRBJ2-1	TRBD2	TRBV2	-	TGTGCCAGCAGTGGTGGACTAGTACCGAGCTCCTACAATGAGCAGTTCTTC	CASSGGLVPSSYNEQFF